The clone carrying this TCR beta chain was seen many times. The source of the sample is a study of spatial heterogeneity in lung cancer. Every TCR cDNA molecule carried a tag that served as a unique molecular identifier. TCRdb independently ran MiXCR on the 5' RACE reads; one entry per CDR3 protein. The top ten clones hold 27% of a sample with 10,000 or so distinct CDR3 sequences, nearly 5.5% of them seen once. Trimming pared 2 bases from V and 3 bases from J, leaving 16 bases between. The CDR3 contains 16 residues. Time point of the sample: sample taken at primary tumor resection. Whole RNA obtained from tumor, nontumor lung or frozen PBMC underwent sequencing without sorting.

The receptor comes from a male donor with early-stage non-small cell lung cancer. Specimen: PBMCs, collected at surgery. This chain joins TRBV23-1 and TRBJ2-5, with D perhaps given as TRBD1 or TRBD2 (6 bases each). TRBV23-1 qualifies as an ORF whose function is uncertain. The CDR3 spells CASSQENTGRKETQYF. CDR3 sequence (DNA): TGCGCCAGCAGTCAAGAGAACACAGGGAGGAAAGAGACCCAGTACTTC.